A selection of T cell receptor beta chains follows, all from one sample in a study of T cells after yellow fever vaccination. Each CDR3 protein is one row after TCRdb ran MiXCR on the 5' RACE reads. Found here are some 400,000 distinct CDR3 sequences, 6.2% of them singletons; the top ten hold about 15%. The specimen was PBMCs, collected 5 days after the yellow fever booster vaccination. Receptor source: a man aged 25 to 40 who received the YFV17D yellow fever vaccine. Both conserved end residues are part of each CDR3. A D gene is named only where the DNA matches it firmly. Size is omitted from some rows. Given values are once, few, many or a class for expanded clones.

J gene	V gene	clone size	D gene	CDR3 DNA	CDR3 protein
TRBJ2-3	TRBV21-1	-	-	TGTGCCAGCAGCAAGAGTTGGAGGGAGAGCCCCCCAGATACGCAGTATTTT	CASSKSWRESPPDTQYF
TRBJ1-4	TRBV4-2	many	-	TGTGCCAGCAGCCAAGATCTAGCAACTAATGAAAAACTGTTTTTT	CASSQDLATNEKLFF
TRBJ2-5	TRBV28	few	-	TGTGCCACCGAAACCGAAGCTGCGGCCCAAGAGACCCAGTACTTC	CATETEAAAQETQYF
TRBJ1-1	TRBV27	many	-	TGTGCCAGCTGGGGGATTGGGCGGAACACTGAAGCTTTCTTT	CASWGIGRNTEAFF
TRBJ2-1	TRBV9	few	-	TGTGCCAGCAGCGTAGATGGCATCGGGGGTGAGCAGTTCTTC	CASSVDGIGGEQFF
TRBJ2-7	TRBV5-1	few	-	TGCGCCAGCAGCTTGTCCCTGGGGCCAGACCCCTACGAGCAGTACTTC	CASSLSLGPDPYEQYF
TRBJ2-2	TRBV19	-	-	TGTGCCAGTAGTGGAGGACTTTCAGCCGGGGAGCTGTTTTTT	CASSGGLSAGELFF
TRBJ2-4	TRBV6-1	-	-	TGTGCCAGCAGTGAAACGAGTCCGCGGGACATTCAGTACTTC	CASSETSPRDIQYF
TRBJ2-1	TRBV7-2	-	-	TGTGCCAGCAGCTTAGATACTGAGCAGTTCTTC	CASSLDTEQFF
TRBJ1-1	TRBV19	few	-	TGTGCCAGTAGTATTTCAGGCGGACGTCTGAACACTGAAGCTTTCTTT	CASSISGGRLNTEAFF
TRBJ2-6	TRBV5-1	many	-	TGCGCCAGCGGCAGGGTCTCTGGGGCCAACGTCCTGACTTTC	CASGRVSGANVLTF
TRBJ2-7	TRBV20-1	few	TRBD2	TGCAGTGCAATACTAGCGGGAGGAGGGGGTGGAGAGGAGCAGTACTTC	CSAILAGGGGGEEQYF